This T cell receptor (beta chain) was documented in a study of blood T cells in healthy people across ages. This clonotype was found many times. The second PCR ran roughly 6 to 12 cycles with a sample-barcoded 5' primer and J-beta primers. Via MiXCR, TCRdb re-called the 5' RACE reads, giving one row per CDR3 protein. The sample shows 1.5 million or so distinct CDR3 sequences, approximately 42% of them seen only once. Germline values: CDR1 MGHRA, CDR2 YSYEKL. The CDR3 contains 13 residues. Trimming cost V 4 bases and J 4 bases; bases outside gene matches: 4. This receptor was obtained from a woman aged 18-30 years in good health. The sample consisted of blood. The chain recombines TRBV4-1 with TRBJ2-7; 7 bases align to TRBD1. For the CDR3, the DNA is TGCGCCAGCAGCCGACAGGGACAGTACGAGCAGTACTTC. Its translation is CASSRQGQYEQYF.